This record looks at one T cell receptor beta chain sequence and its context. Its target is not known. This entry comes from a study of T-cell reconstitution after alpha-beta-depleted transplantation in children. The authors prepared the TCRbeta library with unique molecular identifiers. TCRdb analysed the PCR reads with MiXCR anew, one entry per CDR3 protein. Of fewer than 550,000 distinct CDR3 sequences in the sample, 15% to 20% were seen once. The CDR3 is 16 residues long. CDR1 is MGHDK and CDR2 is SYGVNS in the germline V gene. Trimming stripped 4 bases from V and 1 base from J, with 16 bases between. Notes on the study in general: Reportedly, only several hundred clones from non-depleted graft cells drove alpha-beta T-cell counts at about two months. Diversity and T-cell counts at one year after transplant derived mostly from new T cells.

The sequencing used PBMCs, mostly from graft donor cells, collected 360 days after TCRalphabeta/CD19-depleted stem cell transplant. This chain joins TRBV25-1 and TRBJ2-5, with D unclear. This TCR was sampled from a boy younger than two who had a stem cell transplant for Wiskott-Aldrich syndrome, so the T cells may come from the graft donor. The CDR3 loop is CASSGPSWAIQETQYF. In DNA form, the CDR3 reads TGTGCCAGCAGTGGGCCCTCTTGGGCGATCCAAGAGACCCAGTACTTC.